The entry below describes one T cell receptor beta chain. The antigen this receptor binds is unknown. No much larger clone is present one base from it, and per-base qualities are unavailable. The collaborating institutions used their own protocols to collect whole blood in K2EDTA tubes. For TCRbeta analysis, collaborator samples were shipped as frozen whole blood, as isolated PBMCs, or as DNA extracted from either sample type. TCRbeta CDR3 regions were amplified from genomic DNA using the immunoSEQ Assay, a bias-controlled multiplex PCR. Processing in the source paper ran as follows. Within the assay, amplification of reference gene primers was used to estimate how many nucleated cells each sample contained. To quantify the absolute abundance of each unique TCRbeta CDR3 rearrangement, sequence reads were collapsed and filtered. For each sample, productive Simpson clonality was calculated as the square root of Simpson's diversity index across productive rearrangements. The table was pulled from immuneACCESS by TCRdb, which kept in-frame rearrangements only. Such tables lose some clones; where checked, under half of the loss comes from unresolved V genes, and the rest has no known cause. D and trimming were read from the DNA, whereas the V and J calls and clone size are those reported in that table. The sample records 160,000 or so clones, around 85% of which are singletons. In total, the top ten clones hold 2.4% of the sample.

The entry originates in a study of blood T cell repertoires in COVID-19 (dated by TCRdb to about 2020). About the full investigation: Collaborator samples came from the United States, Italy and Spain and covered acute and convalescent phases of COVID-19. Where HLA class I and class II types were available, the types were taken from metadata supplied by the sample provider, not from assay-based typing. A de-identified subject ID, COVID-19 status, age in years and sex were almost always included in the sample metadata. The repertoires were made available in a free public database intended to serve as a resource for research on the immune response to SARS-CoV-2. The material from the prospective study consisted of cDNA or gDNA derived from T cells, B-cell-depleted T cells, or PBMCs. The dataset comprised deeply sampled blood TCRbeta repertoires from subjects exposed to, actively infected with, or recovered from COVID-19. The samples were drawn from the first 160 participants of the ongoing ImmuneRACE study and from 1,200 or so subjects provided by 6 global collaborators. The paper's findings and limits, for the study overall: The quantity of clinical and demographic metadata differed by source and by participant and was supplied without curation.

CDR1 and CDR2, looked up from the germline V gene (reference sequence), are SEHNR and FQNEAQ. The CDR3 covers 14 residues, taking in both the cysteine and the valine. Solely the CDR3 DNA is kept, with 42 bases framed from the first base. Unmatched junction bases come to 3, with V trimmed by 1 base and J by 3 bases. Input material: peripheral blood. This receptor was obtained from a woman in her 70s with acute or convalescent COVID-19. The V and J segments used are TRBV7-9 and TRBJ2-7; 7 central bases correspond to TRBD1. CDR3 sequence: CASSLGDRFYEQYV. The DNA sequence is given as TGTGCCAGCAGCTTAGGGGACAGATTCTACGAGCAGTACGTC.